Described below is a single T cell receptor (beta chain) sequence and its context. The sample comes from a study of T cells in localized non-small cell lung cancer. V was cut by 4 bases and J by 3 bases, with 12 bases left in between. Germline assignment: CDR1 WNHNN and CDR2 SYGVQD (reference sequence). The CDR3 runs to 14 residues. The repertoire was sequenced with immunoSEQ multiplex PCR; TCRdb's copy has only in-frame clones and lacks some. Among approximately 4,000 clones listed, approximately 31% were seen once. The chain joins TRBV10-1 to TRBJ2-5; D is undetermined. The sequencing used normal lung tissue next to the tumor, collected before any cancer treatment. The clonotype originates from a male donor at least 60 years old with stage III lung adenocarcinoma. The CDR3: CASSADGSEETQYF. The CDR3 nucleotides read TGCGCCAGCAGTGCAGACGGGTCGGAAGAGACCCAGTACTTC.